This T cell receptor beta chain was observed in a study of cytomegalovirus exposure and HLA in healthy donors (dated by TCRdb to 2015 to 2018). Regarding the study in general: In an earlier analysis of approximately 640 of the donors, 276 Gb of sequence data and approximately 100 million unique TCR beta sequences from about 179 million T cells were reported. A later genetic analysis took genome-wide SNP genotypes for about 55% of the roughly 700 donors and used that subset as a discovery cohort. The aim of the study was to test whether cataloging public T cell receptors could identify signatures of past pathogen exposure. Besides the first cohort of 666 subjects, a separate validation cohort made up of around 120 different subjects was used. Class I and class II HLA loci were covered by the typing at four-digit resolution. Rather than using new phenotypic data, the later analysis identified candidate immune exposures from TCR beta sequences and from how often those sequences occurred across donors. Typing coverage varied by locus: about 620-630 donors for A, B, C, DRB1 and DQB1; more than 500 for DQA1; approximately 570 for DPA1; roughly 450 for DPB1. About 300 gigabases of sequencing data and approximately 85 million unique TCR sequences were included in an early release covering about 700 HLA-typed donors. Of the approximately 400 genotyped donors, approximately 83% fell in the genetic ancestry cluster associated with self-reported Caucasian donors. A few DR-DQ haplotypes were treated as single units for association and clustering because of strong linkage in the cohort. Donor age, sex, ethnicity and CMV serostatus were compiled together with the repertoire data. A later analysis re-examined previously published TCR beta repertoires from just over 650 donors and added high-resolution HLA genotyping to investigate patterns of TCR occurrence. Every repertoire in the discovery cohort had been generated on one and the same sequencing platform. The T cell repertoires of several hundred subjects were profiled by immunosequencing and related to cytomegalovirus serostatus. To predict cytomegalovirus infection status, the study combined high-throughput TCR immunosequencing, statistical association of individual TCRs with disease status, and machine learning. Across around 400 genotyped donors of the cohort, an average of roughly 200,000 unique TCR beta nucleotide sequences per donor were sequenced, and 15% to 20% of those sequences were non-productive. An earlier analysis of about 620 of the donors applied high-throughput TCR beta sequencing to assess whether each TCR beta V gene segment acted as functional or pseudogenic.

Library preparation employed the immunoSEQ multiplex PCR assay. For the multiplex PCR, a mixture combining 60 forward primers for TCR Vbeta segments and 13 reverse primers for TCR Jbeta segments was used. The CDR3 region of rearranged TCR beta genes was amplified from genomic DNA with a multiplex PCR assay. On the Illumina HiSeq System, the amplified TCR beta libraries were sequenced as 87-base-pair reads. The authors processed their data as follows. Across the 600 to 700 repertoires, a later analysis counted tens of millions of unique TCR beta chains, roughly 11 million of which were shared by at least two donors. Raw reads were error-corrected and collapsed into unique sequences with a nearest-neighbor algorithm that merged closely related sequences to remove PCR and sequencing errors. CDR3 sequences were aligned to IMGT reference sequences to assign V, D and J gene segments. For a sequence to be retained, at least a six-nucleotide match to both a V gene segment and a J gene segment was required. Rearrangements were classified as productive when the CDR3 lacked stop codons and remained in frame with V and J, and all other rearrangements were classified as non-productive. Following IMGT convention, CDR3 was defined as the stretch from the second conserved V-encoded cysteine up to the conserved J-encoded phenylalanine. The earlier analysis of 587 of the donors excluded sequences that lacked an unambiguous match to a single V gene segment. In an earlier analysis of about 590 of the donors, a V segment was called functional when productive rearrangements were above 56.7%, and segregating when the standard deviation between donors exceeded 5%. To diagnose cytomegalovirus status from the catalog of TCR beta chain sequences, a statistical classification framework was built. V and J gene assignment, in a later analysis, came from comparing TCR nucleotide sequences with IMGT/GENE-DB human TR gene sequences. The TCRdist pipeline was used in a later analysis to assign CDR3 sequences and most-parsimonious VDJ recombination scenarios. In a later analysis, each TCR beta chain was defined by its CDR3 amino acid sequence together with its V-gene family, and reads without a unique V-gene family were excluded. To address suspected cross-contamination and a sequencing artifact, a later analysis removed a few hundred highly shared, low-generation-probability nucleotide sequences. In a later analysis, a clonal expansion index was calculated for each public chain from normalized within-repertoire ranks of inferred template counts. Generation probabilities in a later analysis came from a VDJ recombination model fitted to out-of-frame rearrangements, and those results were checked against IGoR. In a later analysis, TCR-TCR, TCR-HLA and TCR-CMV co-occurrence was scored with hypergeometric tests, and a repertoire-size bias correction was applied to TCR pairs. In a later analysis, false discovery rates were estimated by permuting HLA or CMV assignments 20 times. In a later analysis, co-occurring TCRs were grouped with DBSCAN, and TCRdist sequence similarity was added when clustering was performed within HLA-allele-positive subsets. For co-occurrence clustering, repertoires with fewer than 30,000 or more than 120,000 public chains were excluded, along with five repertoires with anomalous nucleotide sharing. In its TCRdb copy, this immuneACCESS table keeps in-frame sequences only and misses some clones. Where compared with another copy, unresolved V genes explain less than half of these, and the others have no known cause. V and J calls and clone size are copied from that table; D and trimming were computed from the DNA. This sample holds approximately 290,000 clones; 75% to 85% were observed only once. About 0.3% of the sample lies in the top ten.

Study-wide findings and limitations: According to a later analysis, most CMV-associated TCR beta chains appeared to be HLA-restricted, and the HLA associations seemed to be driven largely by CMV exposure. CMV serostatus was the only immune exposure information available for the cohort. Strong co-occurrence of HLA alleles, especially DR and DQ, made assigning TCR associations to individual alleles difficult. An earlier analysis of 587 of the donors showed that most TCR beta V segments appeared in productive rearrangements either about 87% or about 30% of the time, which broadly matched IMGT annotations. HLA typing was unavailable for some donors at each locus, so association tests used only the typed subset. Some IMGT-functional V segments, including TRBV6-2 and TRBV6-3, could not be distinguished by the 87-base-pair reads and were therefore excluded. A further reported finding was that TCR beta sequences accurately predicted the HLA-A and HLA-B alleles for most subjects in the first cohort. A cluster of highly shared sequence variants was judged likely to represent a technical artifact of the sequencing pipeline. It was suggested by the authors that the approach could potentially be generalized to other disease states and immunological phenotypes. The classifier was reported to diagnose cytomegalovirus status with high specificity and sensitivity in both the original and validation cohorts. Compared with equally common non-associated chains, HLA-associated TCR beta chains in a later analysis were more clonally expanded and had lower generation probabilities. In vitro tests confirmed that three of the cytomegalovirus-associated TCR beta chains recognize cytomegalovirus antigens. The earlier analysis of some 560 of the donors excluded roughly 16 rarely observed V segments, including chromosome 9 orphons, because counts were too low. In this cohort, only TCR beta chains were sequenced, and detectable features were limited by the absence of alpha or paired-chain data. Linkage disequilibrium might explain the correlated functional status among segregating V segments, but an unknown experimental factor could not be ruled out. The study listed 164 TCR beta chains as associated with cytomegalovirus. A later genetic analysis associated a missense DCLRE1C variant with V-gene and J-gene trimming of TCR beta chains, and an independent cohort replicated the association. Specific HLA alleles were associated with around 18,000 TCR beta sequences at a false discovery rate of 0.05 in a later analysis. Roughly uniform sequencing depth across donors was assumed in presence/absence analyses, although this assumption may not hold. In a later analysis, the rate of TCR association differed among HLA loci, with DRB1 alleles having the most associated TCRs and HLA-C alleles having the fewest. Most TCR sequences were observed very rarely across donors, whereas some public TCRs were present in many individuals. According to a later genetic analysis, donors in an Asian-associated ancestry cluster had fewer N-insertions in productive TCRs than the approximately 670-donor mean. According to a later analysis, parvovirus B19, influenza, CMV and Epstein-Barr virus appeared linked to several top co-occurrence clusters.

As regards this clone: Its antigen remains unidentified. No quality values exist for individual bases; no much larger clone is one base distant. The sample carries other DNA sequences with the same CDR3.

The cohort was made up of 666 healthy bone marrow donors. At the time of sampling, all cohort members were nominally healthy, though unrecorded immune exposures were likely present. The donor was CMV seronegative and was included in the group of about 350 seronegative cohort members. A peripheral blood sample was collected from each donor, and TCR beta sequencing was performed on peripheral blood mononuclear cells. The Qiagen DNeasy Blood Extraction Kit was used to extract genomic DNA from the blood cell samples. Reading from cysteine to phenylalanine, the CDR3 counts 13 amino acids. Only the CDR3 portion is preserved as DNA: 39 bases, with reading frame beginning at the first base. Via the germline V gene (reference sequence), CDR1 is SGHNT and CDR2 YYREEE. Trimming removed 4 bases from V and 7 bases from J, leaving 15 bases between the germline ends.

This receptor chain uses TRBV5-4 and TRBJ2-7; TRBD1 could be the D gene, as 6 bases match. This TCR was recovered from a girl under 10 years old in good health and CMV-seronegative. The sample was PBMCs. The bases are TGTGCCAGCAGCCTTAGGGCAGGGGATGAGCAGTACTTC. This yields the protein CASSLRAGDEQYF. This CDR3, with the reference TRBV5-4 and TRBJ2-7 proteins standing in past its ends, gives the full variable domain ETGVTQSPTHLIKTRGQQVTLRCSSQSGHNTVSWYQQALGQGPQFIFQYYREEENGRGNFPPRFSGLQFPNYSSELNVNALELDDSALYLCASSLRAGDEQYFGPGTRLTVT.